This T cell receptor beta chain was recovered during a study of T-cell reconstitution after alpha-beta-depleted transplantation in children. Study-wide points: A year had passed since transplant, and T-cell counts and diversity by then came mostly from newly produced T cells.

Unique molecular identifiers were used in preparing the TCRbeta library. TCRdb ran MiXCR on the PCR reads and lists one entry per CDR3 protein. This sample has about 110,000 distinct CDR3 sequences; about 6.5% occur once, and the top ten carry approximately 23%. A few counts support this clonotype. Its antigen remains unknown. Germline CDR1 and CDR2: MNHEY and SMNVEV (reference sequence). Trimming removed 2 bases from V and 10 bases from J, with 12 bases in between. This CDR3 comprises 14 residues. This receptor was identified in a male patient aged 2-15 years who had a stem cell transplant for acute lymphoblastic leukemia, so the T cells may come from the graft donor. This material consisted of PBMCs, mostly from graft donor cells, taken 360 days after TCRalphabeta/CD19-depleted stem cell transplant. The gene calls are TRBV27 and TRBJ1-6; D is undetermined. The CDR3 reads CASSLKGPWSPLHF. The CDR3 nucleotides are TGTGCCAGCAGTTTAAAGGGCCCTTGGTCACCCCTCCACTTT.